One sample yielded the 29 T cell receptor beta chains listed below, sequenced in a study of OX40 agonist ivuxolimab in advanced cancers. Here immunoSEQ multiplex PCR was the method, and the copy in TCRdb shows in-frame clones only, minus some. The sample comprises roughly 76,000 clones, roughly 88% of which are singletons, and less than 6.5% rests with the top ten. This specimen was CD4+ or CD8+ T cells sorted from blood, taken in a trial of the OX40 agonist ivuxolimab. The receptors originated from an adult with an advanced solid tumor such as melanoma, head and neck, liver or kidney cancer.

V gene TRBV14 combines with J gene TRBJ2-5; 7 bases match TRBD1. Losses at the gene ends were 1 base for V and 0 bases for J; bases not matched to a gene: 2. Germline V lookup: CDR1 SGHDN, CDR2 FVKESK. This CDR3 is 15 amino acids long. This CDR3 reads CASSQAQGYQETQYF. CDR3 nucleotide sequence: TGTGCCAGCAGCCAAGCACAGGGGTACCAAGAGACCCAGTACTTC. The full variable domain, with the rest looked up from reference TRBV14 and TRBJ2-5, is EAGVTQFPSHSVIEKGQTVTLRCDPISGHDNLYWYRRVMGKEIKFLLHFVKESKQDESGMPNNRFLAERTGGTYSTLKVQPAELEDSGVYFCASSQAQGYQETQYFGPGTRLLVL.

This CDR3 reads CASSPHWGRRNTEAFF. DNA for the CDR3: TGTGCCAGCAGCCCCCATTGGGGCCGCCGGAACACTGAAGCTTTCTTT. The chain employs TRBV5-5 and TRBJ1-1, with D possibly matching TRBD1 (5 bases). Trimming took 4 bases from V and 1 from J, leaving 17 bases between them. The CDR3 length is 16 residues. Germline lookup yields CDR1 SGHKS and CDR2 YYEKEE (reference sequence). The variable domain in full, with the rest retrieved from reference TRBV5-5 and TRBJ1-1, is DAGVTQSPTHLIKTRGQQVTLRCSPISGHKSVSWYQQVLGQGPQFIFQYYEKEERGRGNFPDRFSARQFPNYSSELNVNALLLGDSALYLCASSPHWGRRNTEAFFGQGTRLTVV.

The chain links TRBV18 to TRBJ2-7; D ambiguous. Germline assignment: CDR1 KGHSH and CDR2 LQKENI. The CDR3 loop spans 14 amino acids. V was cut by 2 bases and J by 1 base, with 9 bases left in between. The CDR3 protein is CASSPTEGSYEQYF. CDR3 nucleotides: TGTGCCAGCTCACCAACGGAAGGGTCCTACGAGCAGTACTTC.

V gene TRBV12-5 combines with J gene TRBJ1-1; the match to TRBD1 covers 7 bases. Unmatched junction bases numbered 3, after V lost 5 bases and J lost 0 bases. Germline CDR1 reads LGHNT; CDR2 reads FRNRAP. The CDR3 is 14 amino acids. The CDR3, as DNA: TGTGCTAGTGGTGGGGACAGAATGAACACTGAAGCTTTCTTT. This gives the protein CASGGDRMNTEAFF.

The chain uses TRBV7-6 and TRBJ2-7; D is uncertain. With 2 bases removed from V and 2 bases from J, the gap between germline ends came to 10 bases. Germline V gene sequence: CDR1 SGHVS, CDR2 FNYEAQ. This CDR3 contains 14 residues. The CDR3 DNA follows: TGTGCCAGCAGCTTACGGAGCAGTACCTACGAGCAGTACTTC. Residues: CASSLRSSTYEQYF.

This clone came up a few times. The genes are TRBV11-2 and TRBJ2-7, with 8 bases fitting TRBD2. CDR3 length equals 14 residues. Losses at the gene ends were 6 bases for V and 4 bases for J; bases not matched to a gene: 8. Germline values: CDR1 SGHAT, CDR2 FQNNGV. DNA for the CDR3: TGTGCCAGCAGTTCCAGCGGGAGCGGGTACGAGCAGTACTTC. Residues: CASSSSGSGYEQYF.

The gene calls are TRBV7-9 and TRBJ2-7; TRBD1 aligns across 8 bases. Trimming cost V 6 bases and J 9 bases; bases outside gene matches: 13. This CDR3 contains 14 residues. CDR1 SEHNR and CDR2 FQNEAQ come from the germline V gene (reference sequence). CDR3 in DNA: TGTGCCAGCAGGCAAAAGAACGGACAGGGAGGGCAGTACTTC. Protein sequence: CASRQKNGQGGQYF. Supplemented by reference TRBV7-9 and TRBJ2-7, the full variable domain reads DTGVSQNPRHKITKRGQNVTFRCDPISEHNRLYWYRQTLGQGPEFLTYFQNEAQLEKSRLLSDRFSAERPKGSFSTLEIQRTEQGDSAMYLCASRQKNGQGGQYFGPGTRLTVT.

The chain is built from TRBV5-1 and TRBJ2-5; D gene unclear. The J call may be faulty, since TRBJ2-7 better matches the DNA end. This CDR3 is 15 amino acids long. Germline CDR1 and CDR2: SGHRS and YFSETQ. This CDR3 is CASSLFPQTTYEQYF. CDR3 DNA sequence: TGCGCCAGCAGCCTATTCCCACAGACCACCTACGAGCAGTACTTC.

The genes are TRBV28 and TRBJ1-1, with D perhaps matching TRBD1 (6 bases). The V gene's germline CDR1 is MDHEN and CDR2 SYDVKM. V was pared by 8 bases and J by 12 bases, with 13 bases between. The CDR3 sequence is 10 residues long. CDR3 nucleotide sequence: TGTGCCAGCGGGGGCCCTTTGTCTTTCTTT. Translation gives CASGGPLSFF.

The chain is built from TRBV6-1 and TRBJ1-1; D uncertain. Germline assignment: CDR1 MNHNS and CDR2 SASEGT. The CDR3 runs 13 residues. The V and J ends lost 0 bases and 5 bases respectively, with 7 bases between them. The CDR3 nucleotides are TGTGCCAGCAGTGAAGCGTTATCAACTGAAGCTTTCTTT. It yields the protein CASSEALSTEAFF.

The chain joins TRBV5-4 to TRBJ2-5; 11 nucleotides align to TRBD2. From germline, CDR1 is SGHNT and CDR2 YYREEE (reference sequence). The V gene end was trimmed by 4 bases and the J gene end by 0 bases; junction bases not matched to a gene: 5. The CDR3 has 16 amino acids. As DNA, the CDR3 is TGTGCCAGCAGCCCGGGACTAGCGGAACACCAAGAGACCCAGTACTTC. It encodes CASSPGLAEHQETQYF.

For the CDR3, the DNA is TGTGCCAGCAGCTTGGGGACAGGGGTAGCGACGGGAAATTCACCCCTCCACTTT. This encodes CASSLGTGVATGNSPLHF. The chain carries TRBV5-6 and TRBJ1-6; TRBD1 agrees at 9 bases. The CDR3 runs to 18 residues. The ends lost 0 bases at V and 7 bases at J; junction bases unmatched: 11. Looked up from germline, CDR1 is SGHDT and CDR2 is YYEEEE.

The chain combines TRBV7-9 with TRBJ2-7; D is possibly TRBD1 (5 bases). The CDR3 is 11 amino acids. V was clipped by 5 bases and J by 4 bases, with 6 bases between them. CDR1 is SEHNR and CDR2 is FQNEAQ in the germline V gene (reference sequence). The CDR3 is CASSRGYEQYF. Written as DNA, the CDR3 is TGTGCCAGCAGCAGGGGTTACGAGCAGTACTTC.

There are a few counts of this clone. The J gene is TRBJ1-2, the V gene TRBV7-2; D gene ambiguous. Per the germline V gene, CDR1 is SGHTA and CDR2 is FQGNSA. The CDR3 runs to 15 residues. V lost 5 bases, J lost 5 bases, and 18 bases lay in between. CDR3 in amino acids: CASSPRPLLGYGYTF. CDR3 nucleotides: TGTGCCAGCAGCCCAAGACCCTTGTTGGGATATGGCTACACCTTC. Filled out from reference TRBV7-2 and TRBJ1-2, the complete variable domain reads GAGVSQSPSNKVTEKGKDVELRCDPISGHTALYWYRQSLGQGLEFLIYFQGNSAPDKSGLPSDRFSAERTGGSVSTLTIQRTQQEDSAVYLCASSPRPLLGYGYTFGSGTRLTVV.

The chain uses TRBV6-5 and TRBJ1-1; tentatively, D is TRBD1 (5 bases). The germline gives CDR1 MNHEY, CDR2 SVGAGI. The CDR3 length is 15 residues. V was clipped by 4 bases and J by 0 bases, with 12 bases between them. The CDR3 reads CASSSSGGMNTEAFF. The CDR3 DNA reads TGTGCCAGCAGTTCTAGCGGGGGTATGAACACTGAAGCTTTCTTT.

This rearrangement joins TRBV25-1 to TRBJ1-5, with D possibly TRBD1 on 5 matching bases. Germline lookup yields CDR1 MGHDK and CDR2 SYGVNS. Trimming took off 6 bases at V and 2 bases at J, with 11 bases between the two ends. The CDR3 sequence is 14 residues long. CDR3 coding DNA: TGTGCCAGCAGCGGGGGGGGAGGCAATCAGCCCCAGCATTTT. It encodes CASSGGGGNQPQHF. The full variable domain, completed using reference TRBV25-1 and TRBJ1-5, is EADIYQTPRYLVIGTGKKITLECSQTMGHDKMYWYQQDPGMELHLIHYSYGVNSTEKGDLSSESTVSRIRTEHFPLTLESARPSHTSQYLCASSGGGGNQPQHFGDGTRLSIL.

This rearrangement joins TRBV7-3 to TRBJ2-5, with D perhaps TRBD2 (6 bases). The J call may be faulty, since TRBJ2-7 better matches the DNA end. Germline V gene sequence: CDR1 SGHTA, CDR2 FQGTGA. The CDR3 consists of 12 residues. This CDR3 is CASSLREDEQYF. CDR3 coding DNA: TGTGCCAGCAGCTTAAGGGAGGACGAGCAGTACTTC.

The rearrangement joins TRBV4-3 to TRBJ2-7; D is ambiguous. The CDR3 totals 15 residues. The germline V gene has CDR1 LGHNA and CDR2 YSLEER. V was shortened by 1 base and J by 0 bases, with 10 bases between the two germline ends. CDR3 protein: CASSQGPASSYEQYF. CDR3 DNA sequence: TGCGCCAGCAGCCAAGGCCCCGCCAGCTCCTACGAGCAGTACTTC.

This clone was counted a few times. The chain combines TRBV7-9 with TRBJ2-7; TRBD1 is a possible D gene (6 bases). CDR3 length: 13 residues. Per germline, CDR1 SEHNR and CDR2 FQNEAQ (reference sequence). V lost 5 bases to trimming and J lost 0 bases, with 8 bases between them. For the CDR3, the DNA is TGTGCCAGCAGCATGGACAGCTCCTACGAGCAGTACTTC. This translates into CASSMDSSYEQYF.

The CDR3 nucleotides are TGTGCCAGCCTCGGCCCTAGTTCTCACTCCTACAATGAGCAGTTCTTC. Amino acid sequence: CASLGPSSHSYNEQFF. This chain joins TRBV7-8 and TRBJ2-1; D unresolved. In germline, CDR1 is SGHVS, CDR2 FQNEAQ. The V end lost 8 bases, the J end lost 0 bases, and 17 bases lay between the germline ends. The CDR3 is made up of 16 amino acids.

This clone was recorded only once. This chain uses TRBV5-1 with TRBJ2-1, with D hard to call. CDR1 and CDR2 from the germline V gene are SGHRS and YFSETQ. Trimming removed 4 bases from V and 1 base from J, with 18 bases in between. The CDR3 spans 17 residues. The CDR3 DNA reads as TGCGCCAGCAGCATTTCTTCGAACCCCCTTTCCTACAATGAGCAGTTCTTC. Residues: CASSISSNPLSYNEQFF.

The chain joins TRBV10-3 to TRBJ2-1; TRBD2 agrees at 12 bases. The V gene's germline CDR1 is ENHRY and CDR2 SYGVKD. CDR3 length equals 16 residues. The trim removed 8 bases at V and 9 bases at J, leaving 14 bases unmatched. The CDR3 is CAIGLAGPSYRGEQFF. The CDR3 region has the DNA TGTGCCATCGGACTAGCGGGGCCCTCCTATAGGGGTGAGCAGTTCTTC.

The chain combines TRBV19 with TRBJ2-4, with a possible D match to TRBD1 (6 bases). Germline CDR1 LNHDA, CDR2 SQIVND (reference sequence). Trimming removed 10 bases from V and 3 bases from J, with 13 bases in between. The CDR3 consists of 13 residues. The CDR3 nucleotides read TGTGCCACCCAGAGACAGGACAAAAACATTCAGTACTTC. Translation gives CATQRQDKNIQYF.

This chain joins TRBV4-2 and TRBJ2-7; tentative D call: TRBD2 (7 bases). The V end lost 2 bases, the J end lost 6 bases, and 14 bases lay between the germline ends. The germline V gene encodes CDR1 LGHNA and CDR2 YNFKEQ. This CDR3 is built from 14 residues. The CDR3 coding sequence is TGTGCCAGCAGCCAAAGAGGGAGGGGGGCCGAGCAGTACTTC. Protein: CASSQRGRGAEQYF.

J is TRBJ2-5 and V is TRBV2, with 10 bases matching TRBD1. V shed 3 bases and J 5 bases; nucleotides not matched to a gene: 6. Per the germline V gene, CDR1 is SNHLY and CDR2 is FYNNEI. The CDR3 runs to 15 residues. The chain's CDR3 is CASSDGGQGRETQYF. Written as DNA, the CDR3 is TGTGCCAGCAGTGATGGGGGACAGGGGAGGGAGACCCAGTACTTC.

The CDR3 DNA sequence: TGTGCCAGCAGGACCACAGGGGGGAACACCGGGGAGCTGTTTTTT. This gives the protein CASRTTGGNTGELFF. The chain employs TRBV6-1 and TRBJ2-2, with 8 bases lining up with TRBD1. This CDR3 has 15 amino acids. Germline lookup yields CDR1 MNHNS and CDR2 SASEGT. Trimming cost V 6 bases and J 1 base; bases outside gene matches: 4.

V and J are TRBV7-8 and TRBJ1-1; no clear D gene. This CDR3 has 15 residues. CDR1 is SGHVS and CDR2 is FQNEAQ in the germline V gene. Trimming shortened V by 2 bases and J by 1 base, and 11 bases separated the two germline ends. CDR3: CASSLTWGRNTEAFF. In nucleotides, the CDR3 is TGTGCCAGCAGCTTAACATGGGGAAGGAACACTGAAGCTTTCTTT.

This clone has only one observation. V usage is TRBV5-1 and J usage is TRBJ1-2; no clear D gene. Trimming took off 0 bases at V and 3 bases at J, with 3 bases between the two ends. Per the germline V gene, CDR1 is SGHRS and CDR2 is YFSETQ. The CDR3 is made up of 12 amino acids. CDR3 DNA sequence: TGCGCCAGCAGCTTGGGGGACTATGGCTACACCTTC. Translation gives CASSLGDYGYTF.

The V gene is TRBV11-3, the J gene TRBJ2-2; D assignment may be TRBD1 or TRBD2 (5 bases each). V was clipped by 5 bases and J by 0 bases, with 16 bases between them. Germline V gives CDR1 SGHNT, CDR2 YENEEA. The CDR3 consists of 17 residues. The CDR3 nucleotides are TGTGCCAGCAGCACAACCTTCCAGGGACCGAACACCGGGGAGCTGTTTTTT. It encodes CASSTTFQGPNTGELFF.